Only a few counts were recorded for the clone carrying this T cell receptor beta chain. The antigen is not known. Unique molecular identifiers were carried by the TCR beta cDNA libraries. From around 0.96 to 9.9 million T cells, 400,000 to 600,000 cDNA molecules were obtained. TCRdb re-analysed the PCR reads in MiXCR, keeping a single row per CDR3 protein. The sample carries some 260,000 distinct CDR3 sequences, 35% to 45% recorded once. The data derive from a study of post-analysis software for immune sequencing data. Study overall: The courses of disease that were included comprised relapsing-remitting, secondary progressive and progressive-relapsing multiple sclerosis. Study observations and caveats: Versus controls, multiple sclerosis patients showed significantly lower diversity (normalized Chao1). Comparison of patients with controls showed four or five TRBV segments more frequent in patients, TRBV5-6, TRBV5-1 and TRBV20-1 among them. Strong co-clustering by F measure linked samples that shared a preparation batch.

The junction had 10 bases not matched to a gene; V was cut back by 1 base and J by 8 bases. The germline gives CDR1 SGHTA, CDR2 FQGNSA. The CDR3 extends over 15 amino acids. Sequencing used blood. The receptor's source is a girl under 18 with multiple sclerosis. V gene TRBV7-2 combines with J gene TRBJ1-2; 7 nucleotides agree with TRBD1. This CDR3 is CASSLGRQGPVGYTF. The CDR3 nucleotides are TGTGCCAGCAGCTTAGGACGACAGGGTCCCGTAGGCTACACCTTC.